The 18 T cell receptor beta chains below were found in one sample sequenced in a study of blood T cell repertoires in COVID-19. TCRdb's table, derived via immunoSEQ multiplex PCR, lists solely in-frame clones and lacks some. The sample lists 250,000 to 350,000 clones, roughly nine tenths occurring once. Sequences were obtained from PBMCs or T cells enriched from blood (not recorded which). These receptors were collected from a woman between 25 and 40 years old who had recovered from COVID-19.

The rearrangement joins TRBV30 to TRBJ1-6, with 10 bases lining up with TRBD1. Trimming removed 3 bases from V and 2 bases from J; junction bases left unmatched: 7. Per the germline V gene, CDR1 is GTSNPN and CDR2 is SVGIG (reference sequence). This CDR3 is built from 17 residues. CDR3 DNA sequence: TGTGCCTGGAGGCCTGGACAGGGGGTAACCTATAATTCACCCCTCCACTTT. Amino acid sequence: CAWRPGQGVTYNSPLHF. Full variable domain (remainder filled in from reference TRBV30 and TRBJ1-6): SQTIHQWPATLVQPVGSPLSLECTVEGTSNPNLYWYRQAAGRGLQLLFYSVGIGQISSEVPQNLSASRPQDRQFILSSKKLLLSDSGFYLCAWRPGQGVTYNSPLHFGNGTRLTVT.

This clone was counted once. The chain couples TRBV29-1 to TRBJ2-3; 10 nucleotides agree with TRBD1. Germline CDR1 is SQVTM and CDR2 is ANQGSEA. CDR3 size: 13 residues. Trimming at V came to 5 bases and at J to 6 bases, leaving 5 bases not matched to a gene. The CDR3 reads CSVRRDRGDTQYF. The CDR3 nucleotides are TGCAGCGTTCGGAGGGACAGGGGTGATACGCAGTATTTT.

In DNA, the CDR3 is TGCGCCAGCAGCCAACCAGCTCAGGACTCTGGAAACACCATATATTTT. Its translation is CASSQPAQDSGNTIYF. This sequence joins TRBV4-1 and TRBJ1-3; D call uncertain. The CDR3 is 16 residues long. Germline-derived CDR1 and CDR2 are MGHRA and YSYEKL. V dropped 2 bases and J dropped 0 bases, with 11 bases sitting between them.

V gene TRBV11-2 combines with J gene TRBJ1-2, with a weak D call TRBD1 (6 bases). Trimming removed 3 bases at V and 8 bases at J, with 13 bases between. The CDR3 totals 13 residues. Germline V gene data show CDR1 as SGHAT and CDR2 as FQNNGV. CDR3 sequence reads: CASSFNRDRGYTF. CDR3 bases: TGTGCCAGCAGCTTTAACAGGGATCGGGGCTACACCTTC.

The chain joins TRBV19 to TRBJ1-5, with D possibly matching TRBD1 (5 bases). CDR3 size: 13 residues. Looked up from germline, CDR1 is LNHDA and CDR2 is SQIVND (reference sequence). V lost 8 bases and J lost 5, with 13 bases in between. Here the CDR3 reads CASSAGVDQPQHF. CDR3 bases: TGTGCCAGTTCCGCGGGGGTCGATCAGCCCCAGCATTTT.

This rearrangement joins TRBV7-2 to TRBJ2-2, with 12 nucleotides matching TRBD1. V shed 2 bases, J shed 6 bases, and the junction held 7 bases outside the gene matches. Germline-derived CDR1 and CDR2 are SGHTA and FQGNSA. The CDR3 is made up of 17 amino acids. CDR3 region: CASSLLSGQGAAGELFF. The CDR3 coding sequence is TGTGCCAGCAGCTTACTCTCGGGACAGGGGGCTGCCGGGGAGCTGTTTTTT.

The chain links TRBV28 to TRBJ1-6, with 8 bases that match TRBD1. Germline CDR1 reads MDHEN; CDR2 reads SYDVKM. The CDR3 runs 15 residues. The trim removed 5 bases at V and 9 bases at J, leaving 9 bases unmatched. CDR3 region: CASSPQGAQGSPLHF. In DNA form, the CDR3 reads TGTGCCAGCAGTCCCCAGGGGGCGCAGGGTTCACCCCTCCACTTT.

Regarding this clone: The identical CDR3 is also encoded by other nucleotide sequences in the sample. The chain recombines TRBV3-1 (or the pseudogene TRBV3-2) with TRBJ1-3, with 7 bases matching TRBD1. After removal of 5 bases from V and 4 bases from J, the junction contained 2 bases not matched to a gene. Germline-derived CDR1 and CDR2 are LGHDT and YNNKEL (reference sequence). This CDR3 has 13 amino acids. The CDR3 coding sequence is TGTGCCAGCAGCACGGGACAGGGAAACACCATATATTTT. Amino acid sequence: CASSTGQGNTIYF.

V and J are TRBV2 and TRBJ2-5; TRBD2 aligns across 9 bases. The germline gives CDR1 SNHLY, CDR2 FYNNEI. The CDR3 loop spans 15 amino acids. V lost 0 bases and J lost 3; bases outside the gene matches: 2. CDR3 amino acids: CASSEASGGKETQYF. The CDR3 DNA follows: TGTGCCAGCAGTGAAGCTAGCGGGGGCAAAGAGACCCAGTACTTC.

This clone was found a few times. The chain joins TRBV19 to TRBJ1-5; 7 positions match TRBD1. This CDR3 spans 16 amino acids. Trimming at V came to 6 bases and at J to 4 bases, leaving 12 bases not matched to a gene. The germline V gene has CDR1 LNHDA and CDR2 SQIVND (reference sequence). The CDR3 DNA follows: TGTGCCAGTAGATCTGCCACAGGGGTTCAAAATCAGCCCCAGCATTTT. Its protein product is CASRSATGVQNQPQHF.

The V call is TRBV19, the J call TRBJ1-1; 7 bases are a match to TRBD1. CDR3 length: 14 amino acids. Germline values: CDR1 LNHDA, CDR2 SQIVND (reference sequence). With V trimmed by 5 bases and J by 11 bases, 14 bases remained unmatched. CDR3 loop: CASSLFSTGLGAFF. The CDR3 DNA sequence: TGTGCCAGTAGTCTATTTTCGACAGGGTTGGGGGCTTTCTTT.

This clone was detected a few times. The V gene is TRBV11-2, the J gene TRBJ1-1; D possibly corresponds to TRBD1 (5 bases). Germline lookup yields CDR1 SGHAT and CDR2 FQNNGV. Trimming removed 5 bases at V and 5 bases at J, with 18 bases between. The CDR3 is 15 amino acids. CDR3 nucleotide sequence: TGTGCCAGCAGCCCGGGGGACCGGGGGGAAACTGAAGCTTTCTTT. This encodes CASSPGDRGETEAFF.

For this clone: One junction end disagrees with the germline gene, perhaps due to a read error. The gene calls are TRBV7-7 and TRBJ2-3; 9 bases fit TRBD2. CDR1 and CDR2 from the germline V gene are SSHAT and FNYEAQ (reference sequence). CDR3 length: 18 amino acids. DNA for the CDR3: TGTGCTAGCAGCTTAGCGGCGTCCAGCGGGGGGCGCACAGATACGCAGTATTTT. The encoded protein is CASSLAASSGGRTDTQYF.

V gene TRBV5-1 combines with J gene TRBJ2-5, with D possibly matching TRBD2 (5 bases). Looked up from germline, CDR1 is SGHRS and CDR2 is YFSETQ. The CDR3 length is 14 residues. V lost 6 bases and J lost 5, with 17 bases in between. CDR3 amino acids: CASTTGRGGETQYF. In nucleotides, the CDR3 is TGCGCCAGCACCACGGGCCGGGGTGGCGAGACCCAGTACTTC.

The V and J genes are TRBV5-8 and TRBJ1-3; D ambiguous. The ends were cut back, 0 bases at V and 2 bases at J, with 9 bases in the middle. The length of the CDR3 is 15 residues. The germline CDR1 and CDR2 sequences are SGHTS and YDEGEE. CDR3 sequence: CASSLGEITGNTIYF. CDR3 DNA sequence: TGTGCCAGCAGCTTGGGGGAGATCACTGGAAACACCATATATTTT.

The CDR3, as DNA: TGTGCCAGCAGCGCGCAGACAGGGGGCGACTATGGCTACACCTTC. The encoded protein is CASSAQTGGDYGYTF. The genes are TRBV9 and TRBJ1-2; TRBD1 matches 10 bases. Germline CDR1 reads SGDLS; CDR2 reads YYNGEE. The CDR3 runs to 15 residues. The V and J ends lost 3 bases and 3 bases, in that order; junction bases with no gene match: 5.

The rearrangement uses TRBV7-2 and TRBJ1-1, with D maybe TRBD1 (5 bases). V gave up 5 bases and J gave up 2 bases, with 12 bases separating them. The germline V gene has CDR1 SGHTA and CDR2 FQGNSA. This CDR3 contains 14 residues. This CDR3 is CASSPRQRNTEAFF. The CDR3 nucleotides read TGTGCCAGCAGCCCACGACAGAGAAACACTGAAGCTTTCTTT.

This CDR3 reads CASSYPRQVNTEAFF. The CDR3 DNA sequence: TGTGCCAGCAGTTACCCTAGACAGGTTAACACTGAAGCTTTCTTT. J is TRBJ1-1 and V is TRBV6-6; D might be TRBD1 (6 bases). Trimming took 2 bases from V and 2 from J, leaving 12 bases between them. The CDR3 sequence is 15 residues long. Germline V gene data show CDR1 as MNHNY and CDR2 as SVGAGI (reference sequence).